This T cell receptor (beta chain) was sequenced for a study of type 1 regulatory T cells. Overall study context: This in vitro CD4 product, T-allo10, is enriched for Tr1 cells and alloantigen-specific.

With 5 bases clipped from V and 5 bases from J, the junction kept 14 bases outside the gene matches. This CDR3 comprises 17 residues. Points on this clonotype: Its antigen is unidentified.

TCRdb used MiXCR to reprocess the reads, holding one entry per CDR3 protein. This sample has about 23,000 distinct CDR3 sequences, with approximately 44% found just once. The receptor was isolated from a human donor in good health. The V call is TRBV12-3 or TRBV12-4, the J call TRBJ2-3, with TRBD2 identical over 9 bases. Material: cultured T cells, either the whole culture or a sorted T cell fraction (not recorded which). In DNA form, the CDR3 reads TGTGCCAGCAGTATCGCCAGAGCGGCTAGCGGGGTAGATACGCAGTATTTT. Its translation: CASSIARAASGVDTQYF.